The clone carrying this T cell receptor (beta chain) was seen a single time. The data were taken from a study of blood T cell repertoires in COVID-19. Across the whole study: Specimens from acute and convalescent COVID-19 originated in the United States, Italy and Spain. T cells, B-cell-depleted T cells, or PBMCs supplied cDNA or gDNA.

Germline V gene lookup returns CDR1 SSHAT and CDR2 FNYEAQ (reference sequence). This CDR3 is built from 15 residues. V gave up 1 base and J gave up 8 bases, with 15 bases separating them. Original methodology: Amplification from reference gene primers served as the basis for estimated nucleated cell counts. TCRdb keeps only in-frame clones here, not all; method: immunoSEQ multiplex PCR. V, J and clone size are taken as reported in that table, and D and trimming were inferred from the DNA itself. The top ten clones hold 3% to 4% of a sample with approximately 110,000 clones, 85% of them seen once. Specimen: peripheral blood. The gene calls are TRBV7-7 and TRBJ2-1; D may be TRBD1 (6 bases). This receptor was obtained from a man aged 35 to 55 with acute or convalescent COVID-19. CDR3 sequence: CASSLGMTGGYEQFF. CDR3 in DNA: TGTGCCAGCAGCTTAGGGATGACAGGTGGTTATGAGCAGTTCTTC.